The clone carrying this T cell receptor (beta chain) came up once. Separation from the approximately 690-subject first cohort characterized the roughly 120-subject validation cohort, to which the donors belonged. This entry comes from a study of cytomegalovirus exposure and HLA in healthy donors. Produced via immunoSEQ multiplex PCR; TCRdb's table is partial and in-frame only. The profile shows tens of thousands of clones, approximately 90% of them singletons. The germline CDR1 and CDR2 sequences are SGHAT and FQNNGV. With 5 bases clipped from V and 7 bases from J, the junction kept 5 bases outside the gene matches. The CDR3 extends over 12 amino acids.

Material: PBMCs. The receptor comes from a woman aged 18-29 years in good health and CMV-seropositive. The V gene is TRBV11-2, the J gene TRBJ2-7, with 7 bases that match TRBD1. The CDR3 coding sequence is TGTGCCAGCAGCCGAGACAGGGAAGAGCAGTACTTC. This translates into CASSRDREEQYF.